The clone carrying this TCR beta chain came up a few times. Germline loops: CDR1 GTSNPN, CDR2 SVGIG (reference sequence). CDR3 size: 15 residues. V was pared by 5 bases and J by 3 bases, with 7 bases of the junction left unmatched. Isolated RNA was reverse transcribed in full, so expressed TCRB transcripts were sequenced. Assay used: immunoSEQ multiplex PCR; TCRdb lists only in-frame clones, some missing. The sample has around 400,000 clones, over 9.5% seen once. This sample was included in a study of beta chain features in type 1 diabetes. About the study: Healthy donors and patients showed comparable age, gender and cell yields. All samples together contributed 85 million to 120 million sorted cells for examination.

The sequence was obtained from a man aged 18 to 29 in good health. The rearrangement links TRBV30 to TRBJ2-2; 9 nucleotides agree with TRBD1. Sequencing was done on a sample of naive CD4+ T cells from blood. DNA for the CDR3: TGTGCCTGGGGGGGACAGGGCCTCGACACCGGGGAGCTGTTTTTT. It translates to CAWGGQGLDTGELFF.